This T cell receptor beta chain was recovered during a study of STAT5B mutations in CD4+ large granular lymphocyte leukemia. Using immunoSEQ multiplex PCR, the repertoire was profiled, and TCRdb retains in-frame clones only, with some absent. The table has 25,000 to 40,000 clones, roughly 72% seen once. The clonotype originates from a human donor in good health. Specimen: CD4+ T cells from blood buffy coats.

CDR3 DNA: TGTGCCAGCAGCCGACAGACCTCTGGGGCCAACGTCCTGACTTTC. It yields the protein CASSRQTSGANVLTF. The chain is built from TRBV4-2 and TRBJ2-6; tentative D call: TRBD1 (5 bases). V lost 4 bases and J 0 bases, leaving 7 bases between the germline ends. CDR1 is LGHNA and CDR2 is YNFKEQ in the germline V gene. The CDR3 consists of 15 residues.